These T cell receptor beta chains were read from a single sample in a study of blood T cell repertoires in COVID-19. Method: immunoSEQ multiplex PCR; TCRdb's copy keeps in-frame clones and lacks some. The sample gives some 330,000 clones, 75% to 90% of which show up once; approximately 4.7% is in the top ten. Sequencing was done on a sample of PBMCs or T cells enriched from blood (not recorded which). Every receptor here comes from a woman between 50 and 59 years old who had recovered from COVID-19. Both conserved end residues are part of each CDR3.

J: TRBJ2-3
V: TRBV11-3
CDR3: CASSPSGPDTQYF

J: TRBJ2-6
V: TRBV27
CDR3: CASSRDSGANVLTF

J: TRBJ1-3
V: TRBV6-5
CDR3: CASSYSGTGTGNTIYF

J: TRBJ2-5
V: TRBV9
CDR3: CASSVYGVGETQYF

J: TRBJ2-1
V: TRBV10-1
CDR3: CASSEPGTPYNEQFF

J: TRBJ2-7
V: TRBV18
CDR3: CASSRDSSYEQYF

J: TRBJ2-7
V: TRBV7-9
CDR3: CASSLALAGPDEQYF

J: TRBJ1-1
V: TRBV30
CDR3: CAWNRGGGTEAFF

J: TRBJ1-6
V: TRBV7-9
CDR3: CASSIAGIPSYNSPLHF

J: TRBJ2-5
V: TRBV24-1
CDR3: CATSDPGQETQYF

J: TRBJ2-3
V: TRBV19
CDR3: CASSEAVRTDTQYF

J: TRBJ1-1
V: TRBV9
CDR3: CASSVEVQGTEAFF

J: TRBJ2-7
V: TRBV11-2
CDR3: CASSLDITFSEQYF

J: TRBJ1-4
V: TRBV7-8
CDR3: CASSPGVQAGGNEKLFF

J: TRBJ2-2
V: TRBV4-1
CDR3: CASTDLGAGELFF